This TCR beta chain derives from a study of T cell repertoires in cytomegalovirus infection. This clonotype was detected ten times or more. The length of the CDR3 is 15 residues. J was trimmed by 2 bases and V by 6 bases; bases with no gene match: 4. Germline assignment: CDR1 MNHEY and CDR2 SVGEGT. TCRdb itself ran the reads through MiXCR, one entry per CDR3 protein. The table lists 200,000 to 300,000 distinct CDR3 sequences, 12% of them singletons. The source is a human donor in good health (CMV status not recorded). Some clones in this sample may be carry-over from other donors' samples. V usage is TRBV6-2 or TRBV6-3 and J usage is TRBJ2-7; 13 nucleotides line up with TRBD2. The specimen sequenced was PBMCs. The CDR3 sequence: CASSRGTSGTYEQYF. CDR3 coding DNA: TGTGCCAGCAGCAGAGGGACTAGCGGGACCTACGAGCAGTACTTC.